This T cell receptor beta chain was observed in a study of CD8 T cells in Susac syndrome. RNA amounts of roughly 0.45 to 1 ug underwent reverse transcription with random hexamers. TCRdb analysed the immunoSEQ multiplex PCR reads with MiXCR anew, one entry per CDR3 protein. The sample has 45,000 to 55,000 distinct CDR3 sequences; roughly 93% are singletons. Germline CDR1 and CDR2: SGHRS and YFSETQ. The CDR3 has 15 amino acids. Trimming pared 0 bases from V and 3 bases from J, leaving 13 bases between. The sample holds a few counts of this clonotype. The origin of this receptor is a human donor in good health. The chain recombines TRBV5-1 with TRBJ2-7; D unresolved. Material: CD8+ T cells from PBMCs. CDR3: CASSLEGGRGYEQYF. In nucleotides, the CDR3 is TGCGCCAGCAGCTTGGAGGGCGGTCGAGGCTACGAGCAGTACTTC. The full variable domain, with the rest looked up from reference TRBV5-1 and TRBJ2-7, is KAGVTQTPRYLIKTRGQQVTLSCSPISGHRSVSWYQQTPGQGLQFLFEYFSETQRNKGNFPGRFSGRQFSNSRSEMNVSTLELGDSALYLCASSLEGGRGYEQYFGPGTRLTVT.